This T cell receptor beta chain was obtained from a study of T cells in Graves' hyperthyroidism and ophthalmopathy. This clonotype appeared many times. The TCR beta CDR3 regions underwent amplification using RNA transcripts as the source. First-round RT-PCR targeting the TCR CDR3 was performed with the HTBI primer set. Using its own MiXCR run on the multiplex PCR reads, TCRdb lists one record per CDR3 protein. This sample has 200,000 to 250,000 distinct CDR3 sequences; 16% occur once, and the top ten carry around 28%. This TCR was recovered from a woman aged 18 to 35 with Graves' ophthalmopathy. Sequenced material: blood.

The CDR3 DNA reads TGTGCCAGCAGTTACTCTTTTTCCCTCACAGGGCCCCCATCCTCCGCTTATTATGGCTACACCTTC. Protein: CASSYSFSLTGPPSSAYYGYTF. This chain joins TRBV6-5 and TRBJ1-2, with D tentatively TRBD1 (6 bases). The CDR3 runs to 22 residues. Trimming took off 0 bases at V and 5 bases at J, with 34 bases between the two ends. Germline CDR1 reads MNHEY; CDR2 reads SVGAGI.